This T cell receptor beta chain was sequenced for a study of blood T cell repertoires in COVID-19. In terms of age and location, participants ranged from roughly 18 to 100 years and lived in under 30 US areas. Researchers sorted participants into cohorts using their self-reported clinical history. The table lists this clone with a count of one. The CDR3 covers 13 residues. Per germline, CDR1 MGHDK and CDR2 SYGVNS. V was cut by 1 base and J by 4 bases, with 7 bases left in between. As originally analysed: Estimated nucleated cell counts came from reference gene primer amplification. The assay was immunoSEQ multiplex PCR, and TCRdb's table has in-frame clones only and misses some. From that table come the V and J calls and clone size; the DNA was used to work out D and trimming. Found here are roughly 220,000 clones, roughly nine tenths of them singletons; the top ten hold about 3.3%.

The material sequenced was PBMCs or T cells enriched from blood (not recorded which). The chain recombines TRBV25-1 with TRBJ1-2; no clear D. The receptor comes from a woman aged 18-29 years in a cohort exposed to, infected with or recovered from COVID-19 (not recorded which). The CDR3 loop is CASSEWVAYGYTF. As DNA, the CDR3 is TGTGCCAGCAGTGAATGGGTAGCCTATGGCTACACCTTC.